Following are 19 T cell receptor beta chains from one sample sequenced in a study of cytomegalovirus exposure and HLA in healthy donors. 60 Vbeta and 13 Jbeta primers were used in PCR. Clones were sequenced by immunoSEQ multiplex PCR, and TCRdb holds only the in-frame ones, with some missing. The profile covers some 140,000 clones, with roughly 80% appearing a single time and about 2% taken by the ten largest. The sample was PBMCs. The receptor set was obtained from a man aged 25 to 45 in good health and CMV-seronegative.

The chain is built from TRBV5-4 and TRBJ1-2; 9 bases line up with TRBD1. Germline lookup yields CDR1 SGHNT and CDR2 YYREEE (reference sequence). CDR3 size: 15 residues. Trimming cost V 3 bases and J 1 base; bases outside gene matches: 4. CDR3 residues: CASSSGQGGNYGYTF. CDR3 coding DNA: TGTGCCAGCAGCTCGGGACAGGGTGGTAACTATGGCTACACCTTC.

The chain is built from TRBV6-1 and TRBJ2-7, with 9 bases matching TRBD1. The germline V gene encodes CDR1 MNHNS and CDR2 SASEGT. V trimming: 1 base; J trimming: 5 bases; junction bases outside the gene matches: 3. The CDR3 is 14 residues long. CDR3 region: CASSEGTGAHEQYF. The CDR3, as DNA: TGTGCCAGCAGTGAAGGGACAGGGGCCCACGAGCAGTACTTC.

This clone was detected a few times. The chain uses TRBV19 and TRBJ1-2; 9 bases align to TRBD1. The CDR3 length is 14 residues. Germline CDR1 reads LNHDA; CDR2 reads SQIVND (reference sequence). Trimming took 3 bases from V and 4 from J; bases not matched to a gene: 3. The chain's CDR3 is CASSISTGGYGYTF. Written as DNA, the CDR3 is TGTGCCAGTAGTATTTCGACAGGGGGCTATGGCTACACCTTC.

This clone was found a few times. The gene calls are TRBV7-2 and TRBJ2-5; D is uncertain. The V end lost 1 base, the J end lost 2 bases, and 14 bases lay between the germline ends. CDR3 length: 16 amino acids. Germline CDR1 reads SGHTA; CDR2 reads FQGNSA. In nucleotides, the CDR3 is TGTGCCAGCAGCTTAGGGCTTGCCCTAGGACAAGAGACCCAGTACTTC. This encodes CASSLGLALGQETQYF.

CDR3 DNA sequence: TGTGCCAGCAGTGACCAACTAGCGGGAGGGGGCGAGACCCAGTACTTC. This sequence encodes CASSDQLAGGGETQYF. The genes are TRBV2 and TRBJ2-5, with 13 bases matching TRBD2. V shed 3 bases, J shed 5 bases, and the junction held 6 bases outside the gene matches. The length of the CDR3 is 16 residues. Germline CDR1 and CDR2: SNHLY and FYNNEI.

The chain carries TRBV20-1 and TRBJ2-5; tentative D call: TRBD2 (5 bases). Trimming shortened V by 4 bases and J by 4 bases, and 7 bases separated the two germline ends. Germline V lookup: CDR1 DFQATT, CDR2 SNEGSKA (reference sequence). The CDR3 is made up of 11 amino acids. CDR3 amino acids: CSAMGRETQYF. Here the CDR3 DNA reads TGCAGTGCTATGGGGAGAGAGACCCAGTACTTC.

This chain joins TRBV5-1 and TRBJ2-5, with D possibly TRBD2 on 5 matching bases. The DNA end is a closer match to TRBJ2-7, so the J assignment may be wrong. This CDR3 has 15 amino acids. The germline CDR1 and CDR2 sequences are SGHRS and YFSETQ. The CDR3 loop reads CASSWPRDQTSEQYF. The CDR3 coding sequence is TGCGCCAGCAGCTGGCCCCGGGATCAAACTAGCGAGCAGTACTTC.

The genes are TRBV7-2 and TRBJ2-5, with D possibly matching TRBD2 (5 bases). Per the germline V gene, CDR1 is SGHTA and CDR2 is FQGNSA. V dropped 1 base and J dropped 2 bases, with 14 bases sitting between them. The CDR3 is 16 residues long. For the CDR3, the DNA is TGTGCCAGCAGCTTAGTAAGCGGAATACCTCAAGAGACCCAGTACTTC. This gives the protein CASSLVSGIPQETQYF.

The chain is built from TRBV6-5 and TRBJ1-2; TRBD1 matches at 7 bases. Germline V gene sequence: CDR1 MNHEY, CDR2 SVGAGI. The CDR3 runs to 14 residues. With V trimmed by 4 bases and J by 6 bases, 8 bases remained unmatched. CDR3 loop: CASSFLGTDNGYTF. CDR3 nucleotides: TGTGCCAGCAGTTTCCTAGGGACAGATAATGGCTACACCTTC.

The chain has TRBV11-2 and TRBJ2-3; 7 bases match TRBD2. This CDR3 has 16 amino acids. The V segment lost 0 bases and the J segment 4 bases; nucleotides outside the gene matches: 7. Per the germline V gene, CDR1 is SGHAT and CDR2 is FQNNGV. The CDR3 region is CASSLDLAVGADTQYF. CDR3 bases: TGTGCCAGCAGCTTAGATCTAGCGGTGGGCGCAGATACGCAGTATTTT.

This chain joins TRBV7-9 and TRBJ2-1; D is undetermined. V gave up 2 bases and J gave up 4 bases, with 9 bases separating them. The length of the CDR3 is 14 residues. Germline V CDR1 and CDR2: SEHNR, FQNEAQ (reference sequence). The CDR3, as DNA: TGTGCCAGCAGCTTACCAGCGCAGTACAATGAGCAGTTCTTC. This gives the protein CASSLPAQYNEQFF.

This clone was seen just once. The rearrangement uses TRBV6-5 and TRBJ1-1, with D unclear. There are 14 residues in the CDR3. Germline loops: CDR1 MNHEY, CDR2 SVGAGI. Trimming took off 2 bases at V and 1 base at J, with 8 bases between the two ends. The CDR3 reads CASSYPQWNTEAFF. The CDR3 DNA reads TGTGCCAGCAGTTACCCCCAATGGAACACTGAAGCTTTCTTT.

The genes are TRBV6-6 and TRBJ1-2, with D hard to call. CDR1 and CDR2 (germline): MNHNY, SVGAGI (reference sequence). The CDR3 is 11 amino acids. Trimming removed 6 bases at V and 5 bases at J, with 7 bases between. The CDR3 region has the DNA TGTGCCAGCAGGTCCCTATATGGCTACACCTTC. Its translation is CASRSLYGYTF.

This clone occurred once. The chain combines TRBV28 with TRBJ2-3; no definite D call. This CDR3 contains 13 residues. Between the trimmed V and J ends, which lost 8 bases and 0 bases, there was a span of 9 bases. CDR1 and CDR2 (germline): MDHEN, SYDVKM. The CDR3 is CASLGSSTDTQYF. The CDR3 nucleotides read TGTGCCAGCCTAGGCTCCAGCACAGATACGCAGTATTTT.

The genes are TRBV6-1 and TRBJ1-1; perhaps TRBD1 as D (5 bases). The V end lost 8 bases, the J end lost 0 bases, and 13 bases lay between the germline ends. The CDR3 has 14 residues. CDR1 is MNHNS, CDR2 SASEGT, per germline. CDR3 sequence: CASLQGDLNTEAFF. The CDR3 bases are TGTGCCAGCTTGCAAGGGGATTTGAACACTGAAGCTTTCTTT.

This clone was detected only a few times. This chain links TRBV5-6 with TRBJ2-7; D is unclear. The CDR3 contains 12 residues. Germline V CDR1 and CDR2: SGHDT, YYEEEE. V lost 0 bases and J 6 bases, leaving 7 bases between the germline ends. The CDR3 nucleotides are TGTGCCAGCAGCTTGGGGCTTGGCGAGCAGTACTTC. Its translation: CASSLGLGEQYF. Full variable domain (remainder filled in from reference TRBV5-6 and TRBJ2-7): DAGVTQSPTHLIKTRGQQVTLRCSPKSGHDTVSWYQQALGQGPQFIFQYYEEEERQRGNFPDRFSGHQFPNYSSELNVNALLLGDSALYLCASSLGLGEQYFGPGTRLTVT.

The CDR3 coding sequence is TGCGCCAGCAGCTTACGGGGGGGTAACAATGAGCAGTTCTTC. Protein product: CASSLRGGNNEQFF. The chain recombines TRBV5-1 with TRBJ2-1; 8 nucleotides agree with TRBD2. This CDR3 comprises 14 residues. Losses at the gene ends were 2 bases for V and 5 bases for J; bases not matched to a gene: 3. From germline, CDR1 is SGHRS and CDR2 YFSETQ.

A note on this clone: This CDR3 is also generated by other DNA sequences in the sample. The chain recombines TRBV7-2 with TRBJ1-3; D not resolved. The V gene's germline CDR1 is SGHTA and CDR2 FQGNSA. The CDR3 has 14 amino acids. Trimming cost V 3 bases and J 0 bases, with 6 bases left between them. CDR3 in DNA: TGTGCCAGCAGCTTTGCCGGCTCTGGAAACACCATATATTTT. Translated, it gives CASSFAGSGNTIYF.

The CDR3 spells CASSGGQDRQPQHF. CDR3 nucleotide sequence: TGTGCCAGCAGTGGCGGACAGGACCGACAGCCCCAGCATTTT. The chain couples TRBV6-5 to TRBJ1-5; TRBD1 aligns across 7 bases. This CDR3 has 14 amino acids. CDR1 MNHEY and CDR2 SVGAGI come from the germline V gene. Trimming cost V 5 bases and J 7 bases; bases outside gene matches: 8.